A single T cell receptor (beta chain) is shown here with its context. Trimming pared 9 bases from V and 6 bases from J, leaving 19 bases between. Looked up from germline, CDR1 is KGHDR and CDR2 is SFDVKD. The CDR3 is made up of 14 amino acids. A sample-barcoded 5' primer and a J-beta primer mix were used in a second PCR of about 6 to 11 cycles. TCRdb reprocessed the 5' RACE reads via MiXCR and lists one record per CDR3 protein. The top ten hold just over 8.5% of the sample, which has over 450,000 distinct CDR3 sequences, around 24% seen once. A minimum of 5 micrograms of total RNA was extracted per sample. This sample stems from a study of blood T cells in healthy people across ages. These data also featured in a second study, about T cells of mothers and their children. From that report: The study obtained over 8 million TCR beta CDR3 reads per mother and about 3 million per child.

The receptor was derived from a boy younger than 18 in good health. Sequencing was done on a sample of blood. V and J are TRBV24-1 and TRBJ1-1; D might be TRBD1 (5 bases). In DNA, the CDR3 is TGTGCCACCCCCGTAGGGGCGACGGCCCCTGAAGCTTTCTTT. Its protein is CATPVGATAPEAFF.